Below, 13 T cell receptor beta chains from the same sample are listed, as sequenced in a study of OX40 agonist ivuxolimab in advanced cancers. The library was produced with the immunoSEQ multiplex PCR assay. The source is immuneACCESS, and TCRdb retained only in-frame sequences with V and J called. Part of the clones is not carried over; for the studies checked, unresolved V genes explain less than half of this, and the remainder is unexplained. Here the sample has about 160,000 clones; around 94% occur a single time. The top ten constitute approximately 0.32% of the sample. Sequencing was performed on CD4+ or CD8+ T cells sorted from blood, taken in a trial of the OX40 agonist ivuxolimab. These receptors originate from an adult with an advanced solid tumor such as melanoma, head and neck, liver or kidney cancer.

The rearrangement uses TRBV18 and TRBJ1-1, with D maybe TRBD1 (5 bases). The germline CDR1 and CDR2 sequences are KGHSH and LQKENI. The CDR3 covers 14 residues. V shed 5 bases and J shed 1 base, with 11 bases lying between them. CDR3 in DNA: TGTGCCAGCTCAGTGGGACGGCAGAACACTGAAGCTTTCTTT. Protein sequence: CASSVGRQNTEAFF.

The rearrangement links TRBV18 to TRBJ1-1; maybe TRBD1 (5 bases). V lost 2 bases, J lost 0 bases, and 13 bases lay in between. The CDR3 loop spans 16 amino acids. Germline V gene data show CDR1 as KGHSH and CDR2 as LQKENI. The CDR3 loop reads CASSPGDPILNTEAFF. The CDR3 DNA follows: TGTGCCAGCTCACCAGGGGACCCGATCTTGAACACTGAAGCTTTCTTT.

The chain combines TRBV6-4 with TRBJ2-3; TRBD1 is a possible D gene (6 bases). This CDR3 has 16 amino acids. The germline V and J ends were trimmed by 5 bases and 4 bases, with 19 bases remaining between them. Germline lookup yields CDR1 MRHNA and CDR2 SNTAGT. CDR3 DNA sequence: TGTGCCAGCAGTTACCAGGGGCTAGAAGGTGCAGATACGCAGTATTTT. Translated, it gives CASSYQGLEGADTQYF.

This chain connects TRBV28 to TRBJ2-7; D tentatively reads TRBD1 or TRBD2 (5 bases each). The CDR3 has 16 residues. With 5 bases removed from V and 3 bases from J, the gap between germline ends came to 20 bases. The germline V gene encodes CDR1 MDHEN and CDR2 SYDVKM. CDR3 amino acids: CASSQPGPGRVYEQYF. In DNA form, the CDR3 reads TGTGCCAGCAGTCAGCCGGGCCCGGGACGGGTCTACGAGCAGTACTTC.

The chain links TRBV5-8 to TRBJ2-2, with D hard to call. CDR3 length: 16 amino acids. V lost 0 bases to trimming and J lost 4 bases, with 13 bases between them. Germline lookup yields CDR1 SGHTS and CDR2 YDEGEE. The CDR3 DNA follows: TGTGCCAGCAGCTTGGGTGGCCCATGGGGCACCGGGGAGCTGTTTTTT. Its protein is CASSLGGPWGTGELFF.

The sample holds a few counts of this clone. The chain employs TRBV11-2 and TRBJ1-1; D is unresolved. Germline lookup yields CDR1 SGHAT and CDR2 FQNNGV. This CDR3 is 12 amino acids long. V lost 3 bases and J lost 5, with 7 bases in between. The CDR3, as DNA: TGTGCCAGCAGCTTGAGTAGGACTGAAGCTTTCTTT. Residues: CASSLSRTEAFF.

The chain links TRBV28 to TRBJ2-3, with 8 bases identical to TRBD2. Germline-derived CDR1 and CDR2 are MDHEN and SYDVKM. This CDR3 comprises 14 residues. V lost 5 bases, J lost 3 bases, and 4 bases stayed unmatched. The CDR3 DNA follows: TGTGCCAGCAGTCCGGGCGGGGGGACAGATACGCAGTATTTT. It specifies CASSPGGGTDTQYF.

The rearrangement uses TRBV19 and TRBJ2-3; no definite D call. V shed 7 bases and J shed 0 bases, with 11 bases lying between them. From germline, CDR1 is LNHDA and CDR2 SQIVND (reference sequence). The CDR3 covers 14 residues. CDR3 DNA sequence: TGTGCCAGTACCCCAGGAGCCAGCACAGATACGCAGTATTTT. Amino acids: CASTPGASTDTQYF.

The chain carries TRBV6-6 and TRBJ2-1; D unresolved. V lost 0 bases and J lost 16, with 13 bases in between. Germline loops: CDR1 MNHNY, CDR2 SVGAGI (reference sequence). CDR3 length equals 12 residues. The CDR3: CASSYSRVRHFF. In nucleotides, the CDR3 is TGTGCCAGCAGTTACTCTAGGGTGCGTCACTTCTTC.

This chain connects TRBV18 to TRBJ2-5; D is possibly TRBD1 or TRBD2 (5 bases each). This CDR3 has 14 amino acids. V was shortened by 3 bases and J by 2 bases, with 10 bases between the two germline ends. Per germline, CDR1 KGHSH and CDR2 LQKENI. The CDR3 DNA sequence: TGTGCCAGCTCACCTAGGGACGGACAAGAGACCCAGTACTTC. It codes for CASSPRDGQETQYF.

The chain combines TRBV4-1 with TRBJ2-7; 8 bases match TRBD1. J was trimmed by 2 bases and V by 6 bases; bases with no gene match: 6. Germline V gene sequence: CDR1 MGHRA, CDR2 YSYEKL. The CDR3 is 14 amino acids. This CDR3 reads CASRKGQGTYEQYF. CDR3 bases: TGCGCCAGCAGAAAAGGACAGGGAACCTACGAGCAGTACTTC.

This clone came up once. This rearrangement joins TRBV2 to TRBJ1-6, with D perhaps TRBD1 (5 bases). Trimming left V 2 bases short and J 7 bases short, with 12 bases between. The CDR3 length is 15 residues. The germline CDR1 and CDR2 sequences are SNHLY and FYNNEI. The CDR3 nucleotides are TGTGCCAGCAGTGAAACGAGGGGAACCAATTCACCCCTCCACTTT. Its translation is CASSETRGTNSPLHF.

This sequence joins TRBV7-9 and TRBJ1-1, with a weak D call TRBD1 (5 bases). Deletions cut 1 base from V and 5 bases from J, with 14 bases between. The CDR3 runs 15 residues. The germline V gene encodes CDR1 SEHNR and CDR2 FQNEAQ (reference sequence). Here the CDR3 DNA reads TGTGCCAGCAGCTTAGATCTGCAGGGAGGTACTGAAGCTTTCTTT. The encoded protein is CASSLDLQGGTEAFF.